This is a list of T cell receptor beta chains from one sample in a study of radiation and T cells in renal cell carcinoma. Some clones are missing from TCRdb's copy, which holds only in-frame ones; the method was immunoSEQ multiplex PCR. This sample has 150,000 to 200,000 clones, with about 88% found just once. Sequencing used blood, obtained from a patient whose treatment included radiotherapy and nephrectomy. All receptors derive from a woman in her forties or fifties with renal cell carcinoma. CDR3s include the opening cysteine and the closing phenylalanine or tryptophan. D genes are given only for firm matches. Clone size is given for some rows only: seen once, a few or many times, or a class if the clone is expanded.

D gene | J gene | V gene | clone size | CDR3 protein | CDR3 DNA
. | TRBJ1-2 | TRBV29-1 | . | CSVEESTPYGYTF | TGCAGCGTTGAGGAGTCCACACCCTATGGCTACACCTTC
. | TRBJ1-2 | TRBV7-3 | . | CASSLTSYAGGYTF | TGTGCCAGCAGCTTAACCTCGTACGCCGGAGGCTACACCTTC
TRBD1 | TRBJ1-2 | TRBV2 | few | CASRNRGLSYGYTF | TGTGCCAGCAGGAACAGGGGGCTCTCCTATGGCTACACCTTC
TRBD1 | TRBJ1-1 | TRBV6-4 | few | CASSPDRGLTEAFF | TGTGCCAGCAGTCCGGACAGGGGTCTCACTGAAGCTTTCTTT
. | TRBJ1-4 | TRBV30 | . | CAWSVLAGANEKLFF | TGTGCCTGGAGTGTACTGGCCGGGGCTAATGAAAAACTGTTTTTT
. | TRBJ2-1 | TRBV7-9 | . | CASSLVWGGLNEQFF | TGTGCCAGCAGCTTAGTTTGGGGTGGACTAAATGAGCAGTTCTTC
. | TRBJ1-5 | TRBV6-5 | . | CASSNFRGNRQPQHF | TGTGCCAGCAGTAATTTTAGAGGGAATCGTCAGCCCCAGCATTTT
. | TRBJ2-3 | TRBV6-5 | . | CASMRGADTQYF | TGTGCCAGCATGCGAGGGGCAGATACGCAGTATTTT
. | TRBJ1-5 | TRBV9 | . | CASSEGLIGQPQHF | TGTGCCAGCAGCGAGGGGCTGATCGGCCAGCCCCAGCATTTT
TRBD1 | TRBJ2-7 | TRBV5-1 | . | CASSWDRGSYEQYF | TGCGCCAGCAGTTGGGACAGGGGATCGTACGAGCAGTACTTC
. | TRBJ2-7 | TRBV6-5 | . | CASSYRGSNYEQYF | TGTGCCAGCAGTTATAGGGGGTCCAACTACGAGCAGTACTTC
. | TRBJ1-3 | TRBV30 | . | CAWLGMGNTIYF | TGTGCCTGGCTGGGGATGGGAAACACCATATATTTT
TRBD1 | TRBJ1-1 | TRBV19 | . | CASSIGAGGTEAFF | TGTGCCAGTAGTATAGGGGCAGGGGGCACTGAAGCTTTCTTT
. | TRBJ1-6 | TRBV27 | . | CASSLGVRNSPLHF | TGTGCCAGCAGTCTCGGGGTTCGGAATTCACCCCTCCACTTT
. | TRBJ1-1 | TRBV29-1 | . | CSATELMNTEAFF | TGCAGCGCGACAGAACTCATGAACACTGAAGCTTTCTTT
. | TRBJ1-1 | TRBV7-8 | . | CASSLDVPRGNTEAFF | TGTGCCAGCAGCTTAGATGTGCCTCGGGGGAACACTGAAGCTTTCTTT
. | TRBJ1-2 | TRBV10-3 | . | CAISENQGTGYTF | TGTGCCATCAGTGAGAACCAGGGAACTGGCTACACCTTC